This entry describes one T cell receptor beta chain. Its target antigen remains unknown. Qualities for individual bases were not recorded, and no much larger clone is one base off. This sample was included in a study of shared clonotypes between healthy human individuals (dated by TCRdb to the early 2020s). For the wider study: The cohort comprised a couple of women and a few men aged 18 to 49 years. For each donor, CD4 naive and CD4 memory were each given three plates, CD8 naive was given two plates, and CD8 memory was given one plate. Blood TCR repertoires of a handful of healthy adults were deeply sequenced to estimate repertoire size and the extent of clonotype sharing between individuals. Libraries were prepared and TCR repertoires were sequenced by different laboratories using diverse techniques, in order to increase sequencing depth and limit assay-specific biases. Each donor's leukapheresis produced roughly between roughly 0.85 and 10 billion PBMCs. Overall results and qualifications from the work: Compared with non-shared clonotypes, clonotypes shared by all four sorted-subset donors had higher generation probabilities. Because the study included a small number of donors, the genetic and exposure-history diversity represented was limited. Incomplete sequencing was indicated by rarefaction of sorted-subset datasets, despite the large sequencing depth. Around 5% of naive CD4, more than 3% of naive CD8, about 2.4% of memory CD4, and around 0.4% of memory CD8 clonotypes were shared across several donors. Sampling was restricted to blood, and TCR repertoires in tissues likely differ from the TCR repertoires found in blood. Naive subsets generally had larger estimated clonotype richness than memory subsets did. Pairwise subsampling indicated that sequencing depth was expected to affect the degree of clonotype sharing among donors.

V lost 4 bases and J lost 2 bases; the stretch between them is 6 bases long. As encoded in the germline V gene, CDR1 is SNHLY while CDR2 is FYNNEI. The CDR3 holds 12 amino acids from the cysteine to the phenylalanine. Only the CDR3 DNA stays, 36 bases, in frame from base 1. Using the deep immunoSEQ assay, multiplex PCR amplified TCR CDR3 regions from genomic DNA. Genomic DNA extracted from each cell subset was distributed evenly over all wells of several immunoSEQ 96-well plates, and each plate served as one replicate. For sorted subsets, each replicate PCR was loaded with 200 to 250 ng genomic DNA, equivalent to 30,000 or so T cell genomes. Purified libraries were quantified with a Qubit 3.0 fluorometer, sized on a Bioanalyzer 2100, and re-quantified with the KAPA Library Quantification kit. Every immunoSEQ 96-well plate was sequenced on a separate single-read 150-cycle Illumina NextSeq 550 flow cell. The source study handled its data this way. The immunoSEQ output contained only junctional sequences without quality scores, so filtering could not match that applied to full-length reads. Sequences were annotated with PyIR, a Python wrapper for IgBLAST v1.9, using IMGT germline references to assign V/J genes and CDR3. Any read was removed if the V/J assignment was weak (E-value above 1e-6), the CDR3 was missing, or the read contained stop codons, out-of-frame junctions, or ambiguous translated residues. A V3J clonotype was defined by an identical inferred V gene, J gene, and CDR3 amino acid sequence. To compute the percentage overlap between repertoires, the number of shared unique clonotypes was divided by the size of the smaller repertoire. Richness of each repertoire was evaluated using RTK rarefaction, the Chao1 estimator, and Recon v2.1 estimates of unobserved clonotypes. Generation probabilities were computed with OLGA for all TCRbeta clonotypes obtained by the gDNA method from a handful of donors. TCRdb took this table from immuneACCESS and kept in-frame rearrangements with V and J called. Such tables lack part of the clones; where checked against another copy, unresolved V genes explain under half of the gap, and the rest is unexplained. V and J calls and clone size come straight from that table; D and trimming were deduced from the DNA. Counted in this sample were around 690,000 clones; 90% of them appeared once. The top ten clones comprise approximately 35% of the sample.

The donors were healthy, HIV-negative adults who had no recently reported acute infections or vaccinations. All donors were Caucasian adults living in Nashville, Tennessee, USA. CD8 memory samples combined magnetically selected CD45RO+ cells with CCR7-negative CD45RA+ effector memory (TemRA) cells. Blood was obtained by leukapheresis, after which PBMCs were separated by Ficoll-Histopaque density gradient centrifugation and cryopreserved in liquid nitrogen vapor phase. Analytical flow cytometry was used to check the purity and quantity of every magnetically sorted T cell population. Genomic DNA was isolated from each sorted fraction and quantified by UV absorbance on a Nanodrop 2000c.

The receptor chain draws on TRBV2 and TRBJ2-7; the D segment cannot be called with confidence. The clonotype comes from a man aged 18 to 30 in good health. Some clones in this sample may be carry-over from other donors' samples. The specimen was memory CD8+ T cells from PBMCs. The intended sense of this specimen's cell subset or site label: CD45RO+ cells pooled with CCR7-negative TemRA cells. The CDR3 region has the sequence CASSVLAYEQYF. At the DNA level, the sequence is TGTGCCAGCAGTGTTTTGGCCTACGAGCAGTACTTC. With the portions outside the CDR3 filled from the reference TRBV2 and TRBJ2-7 genes, the complete variable region becomes EPEVTQTPSHQVTQMGQEVILRCVPISNHLYFYWYRQILGQKVEFLVSFYNNEISEKSEIFDDQFSVERPDGSNFTLKIRSTKLEDSAMYFCASSVLAYEQYFGPGTRLTVT.